This paragraph reports one T cell receptor (beta chain). The ends lost 4 bases at V and 7 bases at J; junction bases unmatched: 18. The CDR3 is 18 amino acids. From germline, CDR1 is SGHTA and CDR2 FQGNSA. This sample was taken from a study of blood T cell repertoires in COVID-19. Study-wide context: PBMCs, B-cell-depleted T cells, or T cells were the source of the cDNA or gDNA that made up the material.

Assay: immunoSEQ multiplex PCR; the TCRdb copy retains only in-frame clones and omits some. Altogether about 250,000 clones are present, approximately 80% being singletons, with the ten largest covering more than 6%. Sequences were obtained from peripheral blood. The chain recombines TRBV7-2 with TRBJ2-1, with 8 bases matching TRBD2. The source is a woman aged 55 to 70 with active or convalescent COVID-19. CDR3 residues: CASSSFRFRGGPGNEQFF. The CDR3 coding sequence is TGTGCCAGCAGCTCTTTCCGTTTCCGGGGGGGGCCCGGGAATGAGCAGTTCTTC.